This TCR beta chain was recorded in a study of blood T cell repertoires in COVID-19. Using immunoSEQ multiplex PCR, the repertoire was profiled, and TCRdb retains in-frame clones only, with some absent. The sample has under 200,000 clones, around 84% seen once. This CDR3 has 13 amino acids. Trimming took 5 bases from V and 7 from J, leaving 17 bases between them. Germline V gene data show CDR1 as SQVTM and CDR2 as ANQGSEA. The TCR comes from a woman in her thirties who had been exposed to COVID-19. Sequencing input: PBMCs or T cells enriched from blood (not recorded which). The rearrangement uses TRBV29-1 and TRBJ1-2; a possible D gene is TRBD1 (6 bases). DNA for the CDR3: TGCAGCGTTCCCGGCAGGGGATGGAGTGGCTACACCTTC. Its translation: CSVPGRGWSGYTF. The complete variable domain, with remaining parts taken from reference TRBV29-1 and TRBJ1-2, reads SAVISQKPSRDICQRGTSLTIQCQVDSQVTMMFWYRQQPGQSLTLIATANQGSEATYESGFVIDKFPISRPNLTFSTLTVSNMSPEDSSIYLCSVPGRGWSGYTFGSGTRLTVV.